This T cell receptor beta chain was documented in a study of T cells in Graves' hyperthyroidism and ophthalmopathy. Germline V gene data show CDR1 as SEHNR and CDR2 as FQNEAQ (reference sequence). V was pared by 3 bases and J by 11 bases, with 16 bases between. The CDR3 runs 13 residues. Authors of the study amplified TCR beta CDR3 regions from RNA transcripts. RT-PCR in the first round (using the HTBI primer set) targeted the TCR CDR3. From the multiplex PCR reads, TCRdb called clonotypes with MiXCR, one entry per CDR3 protein. This sample yields 560,000 or so distinct CDR3 sequences, of which approximately 44% are seen a single time; about 7.8% belongs to the top ten.

This clonotype was sampled from a woman between 18 and 29 years old with Graves' hyperthyroidism. The specimen sequenced was peripheral blood or thyroid tissue (not recorded which). The rearrangement uses TRBV7-9 and TRBJ1-1; tentative D call: TRBD1 (6 bases). The CDR3 is CASSLGAGIQAFF. The CDR3 nucleotides are TGTGCCAGCAGCTTGGGGGCCGGCATACAGGCTTTCTTT.